The entry that follows covers one T cell receptor (beta chain) sequence. This sample is part of a study of cytomegalovirus exposure and HLA in healthy donors. Primers included in the PCR were 60 Vbeta and 13 Jbeta primers. Profiling relied on immunoSEQ multiplex PCR, and the TCRdb table lists in-frame clones only, not all of them. The sample totals around 53,000 clones. Germline lookup yields CDR1 ENHRY and CDR2 SYGVKD. CDR3 size: 14 residues. V was trimmed by 3 bases and J by 6 bases, leaving 11 bases between them. This TCR came from a male donor in good health and CMV-seropositive. This sequence joins TRBV10-3 and TRBJ2-2; D is possibly TRBD2 (7 bases). Sequences were obtained from PBMCs. The CDR3 here is CAISDTGGPGELFF. The DNA of the CDR3 is TGTGCCATCAGTGATACCGGGGGGCCCGGGGAGCTGTTTTTT.